This TCR beta chain is from a study of shared clonotypes between healthy human individuals. As for the study in general: Samples came from a couple of female and a few male donors aged 18 to 49. Study results and limitations: Relative to clonotypes present in all four donors, those not shared had lower generation probabilities. Tissues were not sampled, only blood, and their repertoires likely differ.

Division of CD4+ cells produced a CD45RA+ naive subset and a CD45RA-negative memory subset. In germline, CDR1 is SEHNR, CDR2 FQNEAQ (reference sequence). The CDR3 runs 14 residues. Trimming took off 0 bases at V and 9 bases at J, with 12 bases between the two ends. Clones were sequenced by immunoSEQ multiplex PCR, and TCRdb holds only the in-frame ones, with some missing. The sample carries around 1.1 million clones, around 78% recorded once. Note on this clone: Its antigen is unidentified.

This clonotype was obtained from a man aged 18 to 29 in good health. Some clones in this sample may be carry-over from other donors' samples. Sample: memory CD4+ T cells from PBMCs. The subset was: CD45RA-negative fraction. The rearrangement links TRBV7-9 to TRBJ2-4; D is tentatively TRBD1 or TRBD2 (5 bases each). The CDR3 reads CASSLAEVGGIQYF. The CDR3 DNA reads TGTGCCAGCAGCTTAGCGGAAGTTGGGGGCATTCAGTACTTC.